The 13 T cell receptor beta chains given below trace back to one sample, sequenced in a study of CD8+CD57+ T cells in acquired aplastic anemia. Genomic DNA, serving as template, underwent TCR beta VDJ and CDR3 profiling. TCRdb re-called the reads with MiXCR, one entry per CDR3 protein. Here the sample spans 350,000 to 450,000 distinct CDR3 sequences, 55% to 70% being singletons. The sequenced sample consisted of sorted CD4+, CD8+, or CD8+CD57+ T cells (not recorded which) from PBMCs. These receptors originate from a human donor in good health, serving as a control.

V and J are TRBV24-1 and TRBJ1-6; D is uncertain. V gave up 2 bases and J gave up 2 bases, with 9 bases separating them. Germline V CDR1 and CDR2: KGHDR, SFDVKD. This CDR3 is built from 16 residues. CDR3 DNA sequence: TGTGCCACCAGTGATTGGGCAGAGACCTATAATTCACCCCTCCACTTT. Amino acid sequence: CATSDWAETYNSPLHF.

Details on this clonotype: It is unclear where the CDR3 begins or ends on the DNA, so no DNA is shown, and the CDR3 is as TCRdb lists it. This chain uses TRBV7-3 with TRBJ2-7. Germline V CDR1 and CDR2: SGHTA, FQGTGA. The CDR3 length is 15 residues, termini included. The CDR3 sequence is CASSSGSSYEQYFYF.

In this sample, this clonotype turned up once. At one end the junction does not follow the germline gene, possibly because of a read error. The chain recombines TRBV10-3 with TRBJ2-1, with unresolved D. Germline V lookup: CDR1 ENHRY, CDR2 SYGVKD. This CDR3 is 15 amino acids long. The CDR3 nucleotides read TGTGCCATCAGCGGATCCACCGACTCCTACGATGAGCAGTTCTTC. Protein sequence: CAISGSTDSYDEQFF.

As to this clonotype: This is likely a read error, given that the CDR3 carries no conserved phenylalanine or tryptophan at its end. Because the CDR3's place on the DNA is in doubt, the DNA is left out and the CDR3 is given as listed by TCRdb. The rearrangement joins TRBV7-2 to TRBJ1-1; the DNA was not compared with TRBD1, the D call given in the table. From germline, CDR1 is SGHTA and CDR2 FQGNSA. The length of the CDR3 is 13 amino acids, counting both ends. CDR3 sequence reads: CASSLTRDTEASL.

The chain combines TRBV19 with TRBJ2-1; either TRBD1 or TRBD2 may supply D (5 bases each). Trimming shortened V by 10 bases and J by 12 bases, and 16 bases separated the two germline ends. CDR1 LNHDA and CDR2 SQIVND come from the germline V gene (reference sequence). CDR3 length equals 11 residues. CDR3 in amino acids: CATSEGTWQFF. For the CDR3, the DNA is TGTGCCACCAGTGAAGGGACCTGGCAGTTCTTC.

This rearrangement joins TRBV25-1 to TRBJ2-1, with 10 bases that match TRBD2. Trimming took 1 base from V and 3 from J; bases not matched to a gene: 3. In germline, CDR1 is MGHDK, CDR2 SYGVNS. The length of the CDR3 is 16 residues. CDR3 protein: CASSEWASGSYNEQFF. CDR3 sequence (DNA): TGTGCCAGCAGTGAATGGGCTAGCGGGAGCTACAATGAGCAGTTCTTC.

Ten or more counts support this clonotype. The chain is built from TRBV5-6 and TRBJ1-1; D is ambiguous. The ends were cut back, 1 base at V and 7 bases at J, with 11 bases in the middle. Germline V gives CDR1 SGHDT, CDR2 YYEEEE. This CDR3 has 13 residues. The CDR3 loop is CASSLLLESEAFF. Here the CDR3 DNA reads TGTGCCAGCAGCTTGCTTTTGGAGAGTGAAGCTTTCTTT.

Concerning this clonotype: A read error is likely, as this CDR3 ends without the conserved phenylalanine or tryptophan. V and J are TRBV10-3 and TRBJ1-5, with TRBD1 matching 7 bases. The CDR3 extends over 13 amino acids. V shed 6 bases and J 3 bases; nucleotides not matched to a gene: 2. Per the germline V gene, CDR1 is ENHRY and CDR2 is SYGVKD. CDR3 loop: CAIRGTDNQPQHL. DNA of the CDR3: TGTGCCATCAGAGGGACAGACAATCAGCCCCAGCATCTG.

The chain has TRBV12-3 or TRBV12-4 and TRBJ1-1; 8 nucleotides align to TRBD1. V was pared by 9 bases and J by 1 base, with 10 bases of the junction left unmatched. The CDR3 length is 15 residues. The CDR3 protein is CASSARDRSNTEAFF. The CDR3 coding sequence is TGTGCCAGTAGCGCCCGGGACAGGTCGAACACTGAAGCTTTCTTT.

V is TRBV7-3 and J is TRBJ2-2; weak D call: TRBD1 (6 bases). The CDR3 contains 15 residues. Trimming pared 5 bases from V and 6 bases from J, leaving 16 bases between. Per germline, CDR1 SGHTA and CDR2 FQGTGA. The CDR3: CASSPRGGMPGELFF. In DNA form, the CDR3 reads TGTGCCAGCAGCCCCAGGGGTGGTATGCCCGGGGAGCTGTTTTTT. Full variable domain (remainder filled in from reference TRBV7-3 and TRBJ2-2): GAGVSQTPSNKVTEKGKYVELRCDPISGHTALYWYRQSLGQGPEFLIYFQGTGAADDSGLPNDRFFAVRPEGSVSTLKIQRTERGDSAVYLCASSPRGGMPGELFFGEGSRLTVL.

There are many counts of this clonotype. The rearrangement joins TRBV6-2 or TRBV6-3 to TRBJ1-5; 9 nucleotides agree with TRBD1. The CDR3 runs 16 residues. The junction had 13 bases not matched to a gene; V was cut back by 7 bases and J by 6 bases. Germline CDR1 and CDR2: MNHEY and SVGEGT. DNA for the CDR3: TGTGCCAGCACCTCCTTCCCGGGACAGGGATCTCAGCCCCAGCATTTT. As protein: CASTSFPGQGSQPQHF.

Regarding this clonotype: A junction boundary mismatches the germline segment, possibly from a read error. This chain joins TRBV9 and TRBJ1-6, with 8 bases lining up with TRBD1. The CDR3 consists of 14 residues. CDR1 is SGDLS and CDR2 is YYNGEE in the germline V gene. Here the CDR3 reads CATSVVQGGQMINF. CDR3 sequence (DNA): TGTGCCACCAGCGTAGTACAGGGGGGGCAAATGATCAACTTT.

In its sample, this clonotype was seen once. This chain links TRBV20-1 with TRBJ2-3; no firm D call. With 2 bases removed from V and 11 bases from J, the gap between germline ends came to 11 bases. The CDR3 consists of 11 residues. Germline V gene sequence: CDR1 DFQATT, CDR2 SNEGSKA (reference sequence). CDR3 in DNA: TGCAGTGCTAGACGGAACAATGAGCAGTATTTT. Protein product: CSARRNNEQYF.